The following is a TCR beta chain sequence with its context. This clonotype occurred many times. There is no known antigen for this receptor. Per-nucleotide qualities are absent, and no much larger clonotype sits a single base away. This record comes from a study of neurological immune-mediated disorders (dated by TCRdb to 2018 to 2020). Regarding the complete study: Among the 35 or so multiple sclerosis patients, relapsing-remitting MS was present in around 30 and secondary progressive MS was present in 3. Peripheral blood TCR-beta repertoires from patients with HTLV-I-associated myelopathy (HAM/TSP), patients with multiple sclerosis, and healthy controls were compared in the study using UMI-based sequencing. The cohort included 60 to 70 subjects: 14 with HAM/TSP, some 35 with multiple sclerosis, and 20 healthy controls. Alongside PBMC samples, the set of about 100 TCR-beta libraries contained longitudinal samples, technical triplicates, and paired CD4+ and CD8+ T-cell subsets that had been sorted. Paper-wide results and their limitations: TCR clonal expansion was highest in HAM/TSP patients and lowest in MS patients, with MS patients falling below even healthy controls. Phylogenetic analysis grouped repertoires from 18 of 34 MS patients into a cluster of related CDR3 sequences, suggesting a possible repertoire-level signature. No identical CDR3 amino acid sequences were found to be shared among expanded clones across subjects, suggesting that TCR-beta repertoires were private in all groups. No association of the MS cluster with clinical or MRI features was observed, and the need for larger cohorts was stated by the authors.

Inclusive of the bounding cysteine and phenylalanine, the CDR3 is 15 residues long. Left in the record is the CDR3 DNA by itself, 45 bases read in frame from the first base. Via the germline V gene (reference sequence), CDR1 is DFQATT and CDR2 SNEGSKA. Relative to germline, V is 1 base shorter and J is 5 bases shorter, with 14 bases between their ends. To synthesize cDNA, template-switch 5'RACE was performed with a primer carrying a 10-nucleotide random unique molecular identifier so that each TCR transcript was tagged. Each sequencing run produced over 170 million TCR-beta sequences covering 15-18 subjects. The RNeasy kit was used for extraction of total RNA. The KAPA Real-time Library Amplification kit was used to amplify TCR-beta VDJ regions with primers for the TCR constant region and the 5'RACE anchor. A first PCR added sample indexes and Illumina adaptors, and a second PCR then raised library yield. After Ampure bead purification, the TCR product of roughly 650 bp was size-selected on a 2% E-gel SizeSelection system. Library quality was checked on a Bioanalyzer, concentration was measured with Qubit, and libraries were quantified with the Kapa Library Quantification kit before pooling. An Illumina HiSeq 2500 was used to sequence the libraries paired-end at 2 x 150 bp. To increase sequence diversity, 25-30% phiX was spiked into each library pool. Per the source publication's procedure: The UMI-based MiGEC pipeline processed quality-filtered reads and removed over 85% of raw TCR sequences during error correction. VDJ genes were aligned to IMGT germline references, and clonotypes were defined by unique CDR3 amino acid sequence plus V-J genes. Clonal expansion, Shannon diversity and CDR3 relatedness were evaluated with VDJtools (CalcPairwiseDistances, ClusterSamples), while phylogenetic trees were built in CLCbio workbench. A clone was classed as expanded if it had 8 or more unique UMIs, a cutoff based on coefficient-of-variation modelling across technical triplicates. Through fastp at Q25 and MiXCR, TCRdb rebuilt clones from the public reads, retaining in-frame beta chains. When rows share a CDR3 protein, they turn into one entry using the most common DNA and genes. TCRdb, rather than the study authors, made the V and J calls. Recorded for this sample are about 82,000 distinct CDR3 sequences; approximately 2.8% of them occurred a single time. Clones ranked in the top ten supply 0.95% to 1.3% of the sample.

For the unsorted PBMC libraries, 2 million PBMCs were stored in RNAlater at -80 degrees C until RNA extraction and were used to generate the libraries. Multiple sclerosis patients were enrolled in a US clinical protocol under which disease progression was evaluated by magnetic resonance imaging. Peripheral blood was subjected to Ficoll-Hypaque density gradient centrifugation to isolate PBMCs, which were then cryopreserved in liquid nitrogen. This clonotype originated in a woman aged 30 to 39 with multiple sclerosis. The chain joins TRBV20-1 to TRBJ2-2; the D call is tentative, TRBD1 or TRBD2, as each matches 6 bases. Sequenced material: PBMCs. Here the CDR3 is given as CSARVRGGRTGELFF. The DNA is TGCAGTGCTAGAGTTCGAGGGGGGAGGACCGGGGAGCTGTTTTTT.